The present TCR beta chain was sequenced within a study of cytomegalovirus exposure and HLA in healthy donors (dated by TCRdb to about 2017). About the study as a whole: An earlier analysis of roughly 610 of the donors reported roughly 300 Gb of sequence data and 117 million unique TCR beta sequences obtained from 150 million to 200 million T cells. Using immunosequencing, the study profiled T cell repertoires from about 620 subjects and related those repertoires to cytomegalovirus serostatus. The later analysis used no new phenotypic data to find candidate immune exposures, relying instead on TCR beta sequences and their occurrence across donors. Typing coverage varied by locus: about 629-640 donors for A, B, C, DRB1 and DQB1; about 520 for DQA1; about 590 for DPA1; approximately 450 for DPB1. The study aimed to test whether cataloging public T cell receptors could reveal signatures of past pathogen exposure. A separate validation cohort of over a hundred different subjects was used in addition to the roughly 670-subject first cohort. HLA typing included class I and class II loci at four-digit resolution. To study patterns of TCR occurrence, a later analysis re-analyzed previously published TCR beta repertoires from 666 donors and added high-resolution HLA genotyping. An early release that covered approximately 600 HLA-typed donors contained about 300 gigabases of sequencing data and about 84 million unique TCR sequences. Four to six DR-DQ haplotypes were handled as single units for association and clustering, since linkage in the cohort was strong. In a later genetic analysis, genome-wide SNP genotypes for about 55% of the 666 donors were used, and that subset was treated as a discovery cohort. Of the roughly 400 genotyped donors, over 70% fell in the genetic ancestry cluster associated with self-reported Caucasian donors. In an earlier analysis of about 590 of the donors, high-throughput TCR beta sequencing was used to judge whether each TCR beta V gene segment behaved as functional or pseudogenic. All discovery cohort repertoires had been generated on a single sequencing platform. To predict cytomegalovirus infection status, the study brought together high-throughput TCR immunosequencing, statistical association of individual TCRs with disease status, and machine learning. Among about 400 genotyped donors of the cohort, an average of approximately 200,000 unique TCR beta nucleotide sequences was sequenced per donor, of which about 18% were non-productive. Donor age, sex, ethnicity and CMV serostatus were compiled together with the repertoire data.

From the germline V gene, CDR1 is MGHRA and CDR2 is YSYEKL. From the cysteine up to the phenylalanine, the CDR3 has a length of 14 residues. Solely the CDR3 DNA is kept, with 42 bases framed from the first base. Deletion took 1 base off V and 8 bases off J, with a span of 15 bases between the germline ends. The library was prepared using the immunoSEQ multiplex PCR assay. The multiplex PCR relied on a mix of 60 forward primers for TCR Vbeta segments and 13 reverse primers for TCR Jbeta segments. Amplification of the CDR3 region of rearranged TCR beta genes was performed with a multiplex PCR assay on genomic DNA. The Illumina HiSeq System was used to sequence the amplified TCR beta libraries as 87-base-pair reads. The original methods were these. Across the 700 or so repertoires, a later analysis counted 80 million or so unique TCR beta chains, 9.5 million to 12 million of which were shared by at least two donors. Raw reads were error-corrected and collapsed into unique sequences with a nearest-neighbor algorithm that merged closely related sequences to remove PCR and sequencing errors. V, D and J gene segments were assigned by aligning CDR3 sequences to IMGT reference sequences. For a sequence to be retained, a match of at least six nucleotides to both a V gene segment and a J gene segment was required. A rearrangement counted as productive if the CDR3 had no stop codons and remained in frame with V and J, and every other rearrangement counted as non-productive. CDR3 was defined according to IMGT convention as the region running from the second conserved V-encoded cysteine to the conserved J-encoded phenylalanine. In an earlier analysis of more than 550 of the donors, sequences lacking an unambiguous match to a single V gene segment were excluded. In an earlier analysis of some 590 of the donors, V segments were called functional above 56.7% productive rearrangements and were called segregating when the between-donor standard deviation exceeded 5%. A statistical classification framework was built to diagnose cytomegalovirus status from the catalog of TCR beta chain sequences. V and J gene assignment, in a later analysis, came from comparing TCR nucleotide sequences with IMGT/GENE-DB human TR gene sequences. A later analysis assigned CDR3 sequences and most-parsimonious VDJ recombination scenarios with the TCRdist pipeline. In a later analysis, each TCR beta chain was defined by its CDR3 amino acid sequence together with its V-gene family, and reads lacking a unique V-gene family were excluded. As a way to deal with suspected cross-contamination and a sequencing artifact, a later analysis dropped 500 to 700 nucleotide sequences that were highly shared and had low generation probability. For each public chain, a later analysis derived a clonal expansion index from normalized ranks of inferred template counts within each repertoire. Generation probabilities in a later analysis came from a VDJ recombination model fitted to out-of-frame rearrangements, and those results were checked against IGoR. A later analysis scored TCR-TCR, TCR-HLA and TCR-CMV co-occurrence with hypergeometric tests, applying a repertoire-size bias correction to TCR pairs. In a later analysis, false discovery rates were estimated by permuting HLA or CMV assignments 20 times. In a later analysis, co-occurring TCRs were grouped with DBSCAN, and TCRdist sequence similarity was added when clustering was performed within HLA-allele-positive subsets. For co-occurrence clustering, repertoires with fewer than 30,000 or more than 120,000 public chains were excluded, along with about five repertoires with anomalous nucleotide sharing. As stored in TCRdb, this immuneACCESS dataset retains in-frame rearrangements with V and J assigned. A fraction of the clones does not appear; measured against another copy, unresolved V genes explain less than half of the discrepancy, and the remainder lacks a known reason. V and J calls and clone size are given by that table; D and trimming were obtained from the DNA. Here the sample has 250,000 to 350,000 clones; approximately 80% occur a single time. The leading ten clones occupy about 0.29% of the sample.

The cohort comprised around 700 healthy bone marrow donors. At the time of sampling, every cohort member was nominally healthy, though immune exposures that went unrecorded were likely present. The donor was CMV seronegative and was included in the group of approximately 350 seronegative cohort members. Every donor gave a peripheral blood sample, and the peripheral blood mononuclear cells from that sample were used for TCR beta sequencing. Genomic DNA was extracted from the blood cell samples with the Qiagen DNeasy Blood Extraction Kit. What the study reported, not specific to this receptor: In vitro tests confirmed that a few of the cytomegalovirus-associated TCR beta chains recognize cytomegalovirus antigens. The study listed 164 TCR beta chains as associated with cytomegalovirus. The only immune exposure information available for the cohort was CMV serostatus. The earlier analysis of about 600 of the donors excluded roughly 17 rarely observed V segments, including chromosome 9 orphons, because counts were too low. Most CMV-associated TCR beta chains appeared to be HLA-restricted in a later analysis, and the HLA associations seemed to be driven largely by CMV exposure. In a later analysis, the rate of TCR association differed among HLA loci, with DRB1 alleles having the most associated TCRs and HLA-C alleles having the fewest. In an earlier analysis of around 500 of the donors, most TCR beta V segments appeared in productive rearrangements about 90% or about 30% of the time, broadly matching IMGT annotations. The sequencing pipeline was judged likely to have produced a cluster of highly shared sequence variants as a technical artifact. Because HLA typing was unavailable for some donors at each locus, only the typed subset was used in association tests. According to a later analysis, parvovirus B19, influenza, CMV and Epstein-Barr virus appeared linked to several top co-occurrence clusters. A later analysis associated about 17,000 TCR beta sequences with specific HLA alleles at a false discovery rate of 0.05. An association between a missense DCLRE1C variant and V-gene and J-gene trimming of TCR beta chains was found in a later genetic analysis and replicated in an independent cohort. Linkage disequilibrium might explain the correlated functional status among segregating V segments, but an unknown experimental factor could not be excluded. Across donors, most TCR sequences were observed very rarely, whereas some public TCRs were present in many individuals. Because the 87-base-pair reads could not distinguish some IMGT-functional V segments, including TRBV6-2 and TRBV6-3, those segments were excluded. Assigning TCR associations to individual alleles was difficult when HLA alleles, especially DR and DQ, strongly co-occurred. A further reported finding was that TCR beta sequences accurately predicted the HLA-A and HLA-B alleles for most subjects in the first cohort. The authors suggested that the approach could potentially be extended to other disease states and immunological phenotypes. In both the original and validation cohorts, the classifier was reported to diagnose cytomegalovirus status with high specificity and sensitivity. A later analysis found that HLA-associated TCR beta chains were more clonally expanded and had lower generation probabilities than equally common non-associated chains. The cohort was sequenced for TCR beta chains only, and without alpha or paired-chain data the features that could be detected were limited. Roughly uniform sequencing depth across donors was assumed in presence/absence analyses, although this assumption may not hold. According to a later genetic analysis, donors in an Asian-associated ancestry cluster had fewer N-insertions in productive TCRs than the roughly 700-donor mean.

Points on this clone: No antigen is known for it. No base qualities exist here, and no much larger clone lies one base off it.

The sample was PBMCs. This clonotype was sampled from a girl aged 2-10 years in good health and CMV-seronegative. The sequence is built from TRBV4-1 and TRBJ2-7; a tentative D call is TRBD1 (6 bases match). CDR3 reads: CASSQGQGSRQQYF. The DNA sequence is TGCGCCAGCAGCCAAGGGCAGGGGAGTCGACAGCAGTACTTC.